The 16 T cell receptor beta chains reported below all come from one sample, sequenced in a study of blood T cells in healthy people across ages. The second PCR ran roughly 7 to 12 cycles with a sample-barcoded 5' primer and J-beta primers. TCRdb re-called the 5' RACE reads with MiXCR, one entry per CDR3 protein. Of about 730,000 distinct CDR3 sequences listed, around 46% are singletons. The material sequenced was blood. Receptors originate from a woman aged 60 to 75 in good health.

The chain combines TRBV20-1 with TRBJ2-3; 12 nucleotides match TRBD2. This CDR3 has 15 amino acids. Per germline, CDR1 DFQATT and CDR2 SNEGSKA (reference sequence). The J segment lost 9 bases and the V segment lost 3 bases, leaving 10 bases of the junction unmatched. The CDR3 DNA reads TGCAGTGCTAGGGATACTAGCGGGGGGCAGTGGACGCAGTATTTT. This translates into CSARDTSGGQWTQYF.

This CDR3 is CASSGGIRDTQYF. In nucleotides, the CDR3 is TGTGCCAGCAGTGGGGGAATCAGGGATACGCAGTATTTT. This chain links TRBV6-1 with TRBJ2-3; D not certain. Germline CDR1 and CDR2: MNHNS and SASEGT. The CDR3 sequence is 13 residues long. V shed 4 bases and J shed 6 bases, with 11 bases lying between them.

The V and J genes are TRBV5-1 and TRBJ2-7; D perhaps matches TRBD2 (7 bases). Gene TRBJ2-4 matches the end of the DNA better, so the J call may be wrong. CDR1 and CDR2 from the germline V gene are SGHRS and YFSETQ. The CDR3 runs to 15 residues. DNA of the CDR3: TGCGCCAGCAGCTTAGGCGGGGGCACTGGGGCCATTCAGTACTTC. As protein: CASSLGGGTGAIQYF.

In its sample, this clonotype was seen many times. The chain employs TRBV20-1 and TRBJ2-3; a weak D match, TRBD2 (6 bases). From germline, CDR1 is DFQATT and CDR2 SNEGSKA (reference sequence). The CDR3 contains 12 residues. The CDR3 spells CRWGEEGDTQYF. The CDR3 bases are TGCAGGTGGGGGGAGGAAGGAGATACGCAGTATTTT.

Here the CDR3 reads CASSPPRDNEQFF. CDR3 bases: TGTGCCAGCTCACCACCGCGGGACAATGAGCAGTTCTTC. The chain combines TRBV18 with TRBJ2-1; D perhaps matches TRBD2 (5 bases). Germline CDR1 reads KGHSH; CDR2 reads LQKENI. The CDR3 runs 13 residues. Trimming removed 0 bases at V and 5 bases at J, with 5 bases between.

Comment on this clonotype: This sequence may be a read error, since a much larger clone differs from it by one base. This sequence joins TRBV4-2 and TRBJ2-5; D unclear. V was trimmed by 4 bases and J by 2 bases, leaving 11 bases between them. Germline V gene sequence: CDR1 LGHNA, CDR2 YNFKEQ. The CDR3 is made up of 14 amino acids. The CDR3 region has the DNA TGTGCCAGCAGCCTAGATAACCGGCAAGAGACCCAGTACTTC. Protein: CASSLDNRQETQYF.

A few counts support this clonotype. The V and J genes are TRBV21-1 and TRBJ1-4. TRBV21-1 is tagged as a pseudogene. This CDR3 is 12 amino acids long. The CDR3 sequence is CASIKGNEKLFF. In nucleotides, the CDR3 is TGTGCCAGCATCAAGGGCAATGAAAAACTGTTTTTT.

Regarding this clonotype: Being one base from a much bigger clone, this may be a read error. The chain carries TRBV13 and TRBJ2-7, with 7 bases lining up with TRBD1. Germline V gene data show CDR1 as PRHDT and CDR2 as FYEKMQ (reference sequence). The CDR3 length is 13 residues. The DNA for the CDR3 is TGTGCCGGCAGCCGCCGGGACAGCTACGAGCAGTACTTC. Translated, it gives CAGSRRDSYEQYF.

V usage is TRBV12-5 and J usage is TRBJ2-7; D unclear. Per the germline V gene, CDR1 is LGHNT and CDR2 is FRNRAP. V was pared by 3 bases and J by 4 bases, with 10 bases between. CDR3 size: 13 residues. CDR3 protein: CASGFVLGYEQYF. The CDR3 DNA reads TGTGCTAGTGGTTTTGTACTTGGGTACGAGCAGTACTTC.

About this clonotype: It may be a read error: a sequence one base away is much more abundant. The J gene is TRBJ2-4, the V gene TRBV28, with D possibly matching TRBD2 (5 bases). Trimming cost V 2 bases and J 13 bases, with 12 bases left between them. The CDR3 contains 12 residues. CDR1 is MDHEN and CDR2 is SYDVKM in the germline V gene. CDR3 sequence: CASSLNRGKQYF. CDR3 nucleotides: TGTGCCAGCAGTTTAAACCGGGGTAAGCAGTACTTC.

The V and J genes are TRBV4-2 and TRBJ1-5; 7 bases map to TRBD1. Germline CDR1 is LGHNA and CDR2 is YNFKEQ. The CDR3 is 15 amino acids. V was clipped by 3 bases and J by 5 bases; unmatched bases: 7. The CDR3 DNA is TGTGCCAGCAGCCAGCCTCAGGGGGACGATCAGCCCCAGCATTTT. Translating it yields CASSQPQGDDQPQHF.

The gene calls are TRBV28 and TRBJ2-1; the match to TRBD1 covers 8 bases. V was clipped by 5 bases and J by 6 bases; unmatched bases: 6. The CDR3 runs to 14 residues. Germline V gives CDR1 MDHEN, CDR2 SYDVKM. The DNA for the CDR3 is TGTGCCAGCAGTGTCCTACAGGGGGTCAATGAGCAGTTCTTC. Amino acid sequence: CASSVLQGVNEQFF.

The chain links TRBV29-1 to TRBJ1-4; D uncertain. Germline-derived CDR1 and CDR2 are SQVTM and ANQGSEA. The CDR3 runs 13 residues. V gave up 7 bases and J gave up 2 bases, with 11 bases separating them. CDR3: CSASGLTNEKLFF. DNA of the CDR3: TGCAGCGCCTCAGGATTGACTAATGAAAAACTGTTTTTT.

This chain joins TRBV18 and TRBJ2-5; 7 bases align to TRBD1. The J call could be wrong; TRBJ2-7 is a better fit for the DNA end. Germline V gene data show CDR1 as KGHSH and CDR2 as LQKENI. The CDR3 covers 14 residues. CDR3 amino acids: CASSPPGQSHEQYF. DNA for the CDR3: TGTGCCAGCTCACCACCGGGACAGAGCCACGAGCAGTACTTC.

This clonotype was counted at least ten times. V and J are TRBV29-1 and TRBJ2-7; possibly TRBD1 or TRBD2 for D (6 bases each). Germline V lookup: CDR1 SQVTM, CDR2 ANQGSEA. The CDR3 has 14 residues. Trimming stripped 6 bases from V and 4 bases from J, with 19 bases between. The CDR3 region has the DNA TGCAGCGTCCTGACCTGGGGGGCGAGGTACGAGCAGTACTTC. It encodes CSVLTWGARYEQYF.

V usage is TRBV27 and J usage is TRBJ2-3; D gene ambiguous. Trimming cost V 5 bases and J 6 bases, with 15 bases left between them. The CDR3 spans 14 residues. Germline CDR1 is MNHEY and CDR2 is SMNVEV (reference sequence). The CDR3 sequence is CASSVGRVWDTQYF. The DNA for the CDR3 is TGTGCCAGCAGTGTAGGGCGCGTGTGGGATACGCAGTATTTT.